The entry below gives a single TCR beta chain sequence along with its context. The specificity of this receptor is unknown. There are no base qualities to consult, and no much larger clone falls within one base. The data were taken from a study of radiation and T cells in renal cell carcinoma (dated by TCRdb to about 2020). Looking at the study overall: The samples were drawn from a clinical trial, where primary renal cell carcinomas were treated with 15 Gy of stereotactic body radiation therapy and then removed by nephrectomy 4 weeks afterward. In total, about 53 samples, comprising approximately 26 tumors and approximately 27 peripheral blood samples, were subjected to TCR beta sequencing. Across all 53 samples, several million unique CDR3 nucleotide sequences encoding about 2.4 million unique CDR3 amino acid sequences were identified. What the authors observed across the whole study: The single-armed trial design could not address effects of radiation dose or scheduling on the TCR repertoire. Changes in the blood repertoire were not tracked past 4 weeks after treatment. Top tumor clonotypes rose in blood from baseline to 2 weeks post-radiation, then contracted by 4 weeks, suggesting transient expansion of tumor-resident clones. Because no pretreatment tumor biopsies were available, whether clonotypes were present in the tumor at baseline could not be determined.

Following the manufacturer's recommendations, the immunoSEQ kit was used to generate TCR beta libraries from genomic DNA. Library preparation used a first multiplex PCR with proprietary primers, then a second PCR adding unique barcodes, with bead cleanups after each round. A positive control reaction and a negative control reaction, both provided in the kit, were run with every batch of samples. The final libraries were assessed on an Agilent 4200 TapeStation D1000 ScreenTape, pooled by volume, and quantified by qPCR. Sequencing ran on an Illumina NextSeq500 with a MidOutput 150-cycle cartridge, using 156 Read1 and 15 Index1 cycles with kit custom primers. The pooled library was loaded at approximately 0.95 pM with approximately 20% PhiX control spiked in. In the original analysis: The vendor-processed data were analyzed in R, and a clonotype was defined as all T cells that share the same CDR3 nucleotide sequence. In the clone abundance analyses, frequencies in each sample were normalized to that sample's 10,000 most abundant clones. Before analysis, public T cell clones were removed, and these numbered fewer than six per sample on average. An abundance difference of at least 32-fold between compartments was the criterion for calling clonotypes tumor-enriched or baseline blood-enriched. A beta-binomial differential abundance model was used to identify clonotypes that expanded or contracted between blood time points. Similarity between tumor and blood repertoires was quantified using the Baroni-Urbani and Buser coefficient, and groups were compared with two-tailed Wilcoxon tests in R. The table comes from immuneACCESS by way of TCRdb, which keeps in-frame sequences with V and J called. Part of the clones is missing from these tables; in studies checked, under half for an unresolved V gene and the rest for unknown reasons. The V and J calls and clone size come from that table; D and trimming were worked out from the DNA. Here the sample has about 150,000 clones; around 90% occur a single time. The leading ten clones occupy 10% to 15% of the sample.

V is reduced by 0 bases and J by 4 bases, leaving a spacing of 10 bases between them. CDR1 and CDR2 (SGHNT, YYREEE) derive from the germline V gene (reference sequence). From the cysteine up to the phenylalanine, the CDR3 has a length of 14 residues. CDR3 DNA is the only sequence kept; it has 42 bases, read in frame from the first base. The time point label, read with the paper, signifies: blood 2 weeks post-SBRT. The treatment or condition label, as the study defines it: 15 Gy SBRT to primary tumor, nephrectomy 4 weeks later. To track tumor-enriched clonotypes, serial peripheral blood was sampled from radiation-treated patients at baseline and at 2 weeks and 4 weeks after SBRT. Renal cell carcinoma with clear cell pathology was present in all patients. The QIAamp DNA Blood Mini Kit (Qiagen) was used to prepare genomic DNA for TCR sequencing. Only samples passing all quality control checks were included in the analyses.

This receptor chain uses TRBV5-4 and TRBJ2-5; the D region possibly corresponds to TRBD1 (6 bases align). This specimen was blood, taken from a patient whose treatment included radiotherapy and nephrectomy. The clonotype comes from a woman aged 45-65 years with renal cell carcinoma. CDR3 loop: CASSLDRVRETQYF. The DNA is TGTGCCAGCAGCTTGGACAGGGTCCGAGAGACCCAGTACTTC.